The TCR beta chain under discussion was sequenced for a study of blood T cells in healthy people across ages. The authors ran a second PCR of about 7 to 11 cycles using a sample-barcoded 5' primer and a J-beta primer mix. TCRdb fed the 5' RACE reads into MiXCR, producing one record per CDR3 protein. Seen here are fewer than 2 million distinct CDR3 sequences, more than 35% observed once, and the top ten hold roughly 24%. This CDR3 has 14 residues. Germline V lookup: CDR1 DFQATT, CDR2 SNEGSKA (reference sequence). V was shortened by 3 bases and J by 6 bases, with 15 bases between the two germline ends. With respect to this clonotype: The antigen remains unidentified.

Regarding the study as a whole: In these data, TCR beta diversity tracked strongly with naive T cell percentage. Per million T cells, TCR beta diversity dropped about linearly as age rose. The study found more naive CD4+ cells and higher diversity in long-lived than aged donors.

Sequenced material: blood. The gene calls are TRBV20-1 and TRBJ2-1; D ambiguous. This sequence was found in a human donor in good health. CDR3 bases: TGCAGTGCTAGTATAGGGCGTCATAGCAATGAGCAGTTCTTC. This encodes CSASIGRHSNEQFF.